The 19 T cell receptor beta chains listed next were all sequenced from one sample in a study of radiation and T cells in renal cell carcinoma. Time point of the sample: blood 4 weeks post-SBRT, at nephrectomy. This sample's treatment: 15 Gy SBRT to primary tumor, nephrectomy 4 weeks later. Measured with immunoSEQ multiplex PCR; TCRdb has only the in-frame clones, and not every one. This repertoire shows approximately 90,000 clones, 85% found once; its top ten account for just under 9.5%. This specimen consisted of blood, obtained from a patient whose treatment included radiotherapy and nephrectomy. Source of these receptors: a man aged 45 to 65 with renal cell carcinoma.

This chain joins TRBV6-1 and TRBJ2-3; no clear D gene. The V end lost 1 base, the J end lost 0 bases, and 8 bases lay between the germline ends. This CDR3 comprises 15 residues. Germline CDR1 and CDR2: MNHNS and SASEGT. CDR3 DNA: TGTGCCAGCAGTGAAGGCCTGGGTAGCACAGATACGCAGTATTTT. It specifies CASSEGLGSTDTQYF.

The chain recombines TRBV7-2 with TRBJ2-2; D is unresolved. The CDR3 runs 14 residues. CDR1 is SGHTA, CDR2 FQGNSA, per germline. Between the trimmed V and J ends, which lost 5 bases and 2 bases, there was a span of 9 bases. Written as DNA, the CDR3 is TGTGCCAGCAGCCGGAGTCGAAACACCGGGGAGCTGTTTTTT. Encoded protein: CASSRSRNTGELFF.

The chain employs TRBV18 and TRBJ1-1; no definite D call. In germline, CDR1 is KGHSH, CDR2 LQKENI. The CDR3 loop spans 12 amino acids. V was pared by 3 bases and J by 5 bases, with 7 bases between. Here the CDR3 DNA reads TGTGCCAGCTCACCTGGGAGTACTGAAGCTTTCTTT. It is translated as CASSPGSTEAFF. The variable domain in full, completed from reference TRBV18 and TRBJ1-1, reads NAGVMQNPRHLVRRRGQEARLRCSPMKGHSHVYWYRQLPEEGLKFMVYLQKENIIDESGMPKERFSAEFPKEGPSILRIQQVVRGDSAAYFCASSPGSTEAFFGQGTRLTVV.

The V call is TRBV7-9, the J call TRBJ2-7, with a possible D match to TRBD2 (5 bases). The CDR3 totals 17 residues. The V end was cut by 4 bases, the J end by 6 bases, with 25 bases between. The germline V gene has CDR1 SEHNR and CDR2 FQNEAQ (reference sequence). The CDR3 is CASSSPTGLGYSPEQYF. In DNA form, the CDR3 reads TGTGCCAGCAGCTCCCCGACGGGGTTGGGGTACTCGCCCGAGCAGTACTTC.

The chain employs TRBV2 and TRBJ2-5; a possible D gene is TRBD2 (6 bases). The CDR3 is 17 residues long. Germline V gene sequence: CDR1 SNHLY, CDR2 FYNNEI. V lost 2 bases, J lost 5 bases, and 21 bases lay in between. The CDR3 coding sequence is TGTGCCAGCAGTGAACTATCCCTAGCGCGGATTGAGGAGACCCAGTACTTC. Encoded protein: CASSELSLARIEETQYF.

The V call is TRBV5-1, the J call TRBJ1-4; D is undetermined. CDR3 length equals 14 residues. Germline CDR1 and CDR2: SGHRS and YFSETQ. Trimming shortened V by 1 base and J by 3 bases, and 7 bases separated the two germline ends. DNA of the CDR3: TGCGCCAGCAGCTTGCTAGGTTCTAATGAAAAACTGTTTTTT. Its translation: CASSLLGSNEKLFF.

The chain links TRBV2 to TRBJ2-3; no clear D gene. There are 13 residues in the CDR3. V dropped 5 bases and J dropped 4 bases, with 10 bases sitting between them. The germline gives CDR1 SNHLY, CDR2 FYNNEI. CDR3 DNA: TGTGCCAGCAGTCTCATGGGCGCAGATACGCAGTATTTT. Protein: CASSLMGADTQYF. The variable domain in full, completed from reference TRBV2 and TRBJ2-3, reads EPEVTQTPSHQVTQMGQEVILRCVPISNHLYFYWYRQILGQKVEFLVSFYNNEISEKSEIFDDQFSVERPDGSNFTLKIRSTKLEDSAMYFCASSLMGADTQYFGPGTRLTVL.

The rearrangement uses TRBV7-9 and TRBJ1-2, with a tentative D call TRBD1 (6 bases). The germline V and J ends were trimmed by 1 base and 5 bases, with 17 bases remaining between them. The germline gives CDR1 SEHNR, CDR2 FQNEAQ (reference sequence). The CDR3 has 16 amino acids. Here the CDR3 DNA reads TGTGCCAGCAGCTTAGAATCGGCCCAGGGGCTTTATGGCTACACCTTC. As protein: CASSLESAQGLYGYTF.

This clone was counted a single time. The chain recombines TRBV2 with TRBJ2-5; TRBD2 is a possible D gene (6 bases). The CDR3 has 13 amino acids. V was cut by 6 bases and J by 1 base, with 9 bases left in between. From germline, CDR1 is SNHLY and CDR2 FYNNEI. As DNA, the CDR3 is TGTGCCAGCAGAAGACTAGTCCAAGAGACCCAGTACTTC. Its translation: CASRRLVQETQYF.

This sequence joins TRBV12-2 and TRBJ2-7. TRBV12-2 is reported as a pseudogene. The CDR3 length is 16 residues. Here the CDR3 DNA reads TGTGCAAGTCGCTCTTATCCCCACACTGGGGGCTACGAGCAGTACTTC. Translated: CASRSYPHTGGYEQYF.

The chain combines TRBV4-3 with TRBJ2-1, with D unresolved. This CDR3 spans 14 amino acids. CDR1 LGHNA and CDR2 YSLEER come from the germline V gene. Trimming cost V 0 bases and J 8 bases, with 11 bases left between them. The CDR3 region is CASSQEGLQDEQFF. In DNA, the CDR3 is TGCGCCAGCAGCCAAGAAGGATTGCAGGATGAGCAGTTCTTC.

The chain recombines TRBV18 with TRBJ2-3, with 8 bases that match TRBD1. This CDR3 has 14 residues. CDR1 is KGHSH, CDR2 LQKENI, per germline. The trim removed 3 bases at V and 1 base at J, leaving 0 bases unmatched. Here the CDR3 reads CASSPTGGTDTQYF. The CDR3 nucleotides are TGTGCCAGCTCACCGACAGGGGGCACAGATACGCAGTATTTT.

The chain uses TRBV6-1 and TRBJ1-6; D uncertain. This CDR3 comprises 15 residues. The germline CDR1 and CDR2 sequences are MNHNS and SASEGT. V lost 6 bases and J lost 3, with 12 bases in between. Here the CDR3 DNA reads TGTGCCAGCAGCTTAGCAGGCGTCTATAATTCACCCCTCCACTTT. Residues: CASSLAGVYNSPLHF.

The gene calls are TRBV25-1 and TRBJ1-1; perhaps TRBD1 as D (6 bases). In germline, CDR1 is MGHDK, CDR2 SYGVNS. The V gene lost 6 bases and the J gene lost 4 bases, with 9 bases spanning the gap. This CDR3 spans 12 amino acids. The CDR3 loop is CASRGGPTEAFF. The CDR3 DNA sequence: TGTGCCAGCAGAGGGGGTCCCACTGAAGCTTTCTTT.

The chain recombines TRBV7-9 with TRBJ1-2; D may be TRBD1 (5 bases). With 5 bases removed from V and 3 bases from J, the gap between germline ends came to 25 bases. There are 18 residues in the CDR3. The V gene's germline CDR1 is SEHNR and CDR2 FQNEAQ (reference sequence). The CDR3 DNA is TGTGCCAGCAGCCACCTCGGCCGACAGAGCTTATATCACTATGGCTACACCTTC. Amino acids: CASSHLGRQSLYHYGYTF.

This clone was seen once. The chain recombines TRBV7-3 with TRBJ2-3, with 7 bases identical to TRBD1. Unmatched junction bases numbered 3, after V lost 5 bases and J lost 1 base. The CDR3 runs to 14 residues. Germline CDR1 reads SGHTA; CDR2 reads FQGTGA. CDR3 nucleotides: TGTGCCAGCAGCCCTGACAGGGGCACAGATACGCAGTATTTT. Its translation is CASSPDRGTDTQYF.

The sample holds one count of this clone. The rearrangement uses TRBV4-1 and TRBJ1-1; D gene unclear. V dropped 4 bases and J dropped 0 bases, with 21 bases sitting between them. This CDR3 is built from 18 residues. Germline assignment: CDR1 MGHRA and CDR2 YSYEKL. The CDR3 loop is CASSRQVIERSMNTEAFF. In DNA form, the CDR3 reads TGCGCCAGCAGCCGCCAGGTAATTGAACGGAGTATGAACACTGAAGCTTTCTTT.

The rearrangement links TRBV2 to TRBJ2-2, with D possibly TRBD2 on 6 matching bases. The germline gives CDR1 SNHLY, CDR2 FYNNEI. V was cut by 6 bases and J by 7 bases, with 15 bases left in between. This CDR3 spans 14 amino acids. The CDR3 nucleotides are TGTGCCAGCAGGGAGACTAGGCTGGTCGGGGAGCTGTTTTTT. It codes for CASRETRLVGELFF.

Remarks on this clone: The junction departs from the called germline gene at one end, perhaps through a read error. V gene TRBV7-7 combines with J gene TRBJ2-5; D possibly corresponds to TRBD2 (6 bases). The CDR3 contains 15 residues. CDR1 SSHAT and CDR2 FNYEAQ come from the germline V gene (reference sequence). The DNA of the CDR3 is TGTGCTAGCAGCTTTCTTTCGGGACTCCAAGAGACCCAGTACTTC. Its protein product is CASSFLSGLQETQYF. Full variable domain (rest looked up from reference TRBV7-7 and TRBJ2-5): GAGVSQSPRYKVTKRGQDVTLRCDPISSHATLYWYQQALGQGPEFLTYFNYEAQPDKSGLPSDRFSAERPEGSISTLTIQRTEQRDSAMYRCASSFLSGLQETQYFGPGTRLLVL.